Listed below are T cell receptor beta chains from one sample, sequenced in a study of blood T cell repertoires in COVID-19. Here immunoSEQ multiplex PCR was the method, and the copy in TCRdb shows in-frame clones only, minus some. The sample carries around 100,000 clones, approximately 85% recorded once. Material for sequencing was peripheral blood. These receptors all come from an older woman with COVID-19, enrolled during active disease. Each CDR3 is given with its conserved first and last residue. A D gene is named only where the DNA matches it firmly. A row's size may be missing; if present it is once, few, many or a size class.

V: TRBV5-5; J: TRBJ2-5; size: .; D: TRBD2; DNA: TGTGCCAGCAGCTTGTTGGCTAGCGCTGGGGGAGGGGCCCAGTACTTC; CDR3: CASSLLASAGGGAQYF
V: TRBV6-5; J: TRBJ2-1; size: .; D: TRBD2; DNA: TGTGCCAGCAGTTACCCGGGAGGGCTTGGGGATGAGCAGTTCTTC; CDR3: CASSYPGGLGDEQFF
V: TRBV2; J: TRBJ1-1; size: .; D: .; DNA: TGTGCCAGCATGAGCTCCCTTTTCCTTGAAGCTTTCTTT; CDR3: CASMSSLFLEAFF
V: TRBV4-3; J: TRBJ1-2; size: .; D: .; DNA: TGCGCCAGCAGCCAAGAGGCGTTGGGGCAGGCACGGGGCTACACCTTC; CDR3: CASSQEALGQARGYTF
V: TRBV12-3/TRBV12-4; J: TRBJ1-5; size: .; D: .; DNA: TGTGCCAGCAGTTCAGGGCGGCAGCCCCAGCATTTT; CDR3: CASSSGRQPQHF
V: TRBV7-9; J: TRBJ1-1; size: .; D: .; DNA: TGTGCCAGCAGCTTAGATGGGGAGGTGAACACTGAAGCTTTCTTT; CDR3: CASSLDGEVNTEAFF
V: TRBV5-1; J: TRBJ2-3; size: .; D: .; DNA: TGCGCCAGCAGACTGACCCCGGGGGTGGGGACAGATACGCAGTATTTT; CDR3: CASRLTPGVGTDTQYF
V: TRBV30; J: TRBJ2-5; size: .; D: TRBD1; DNA: TGTGCCTGGAGACAACCGGGACAGACCCAAGAGACCCAGTACTTC; CDR3: CAWRQPGQTQETQYF
V: TRBV2; J: TRBJ1-2; size: .; D: .; DNA: TGTGCCAGCAGTGAAGGAGTTGACTATGGCTACACCTTC; CDR3: CASSEGVDYGYTF
V: TRBV19; J: TRBJ2-1; size: .; D: .; DNA: TGTGCCAGTACCAACGTGAGGGTCTCCTACAATGAGCAGTTCTTC; CDR3: CASTNVRVSYNEQFF
V: TRBV27; J: TRBJ1-4; size: .; D: .; DNA: TGTGCCAGCAGTTCCCATCAGGGTTCAACTAATGAAAAACTGTTTTTT; CDR3: CASSSHQGSTNEKLFF
V: TRBV18; J: TRBJ1-2; size: once; D: TRBD1; DNA: TGTGCCAGCTCCCTCGACAGGGGGCGGCGGGGCTACACCTTC; CDR3: CASSLDRGRRGYTF
V: TRBV19; J: TRBJ1-1; size: .; D: .; DNA: TGTGCCAGTAGTATTCTTCCGGGAAGACCGATTGAAGCTTTCTTT; CDR3: CASSILPGRPIEAFF
V: TRBV24-1; J: TRBJ2-1; size: .; D: TRBD2; DNA: TGTGCCACCGCCCCAGGGGCGGGGGGCGGTGAGCAGTTCTTC; CDR3: CATAPGAGGGEQFF
V: TRBV4-3; J: TRBJ1-1; size: .; D: TRBD1; DNA: TGCGCCAGCAGCCTTGATGATGACAGGGGAAACACTGAAGCTTTCTTT; CDR3: CASSLDDDRGNTEAFF
V: TRBV6-4; J: TRBJ1-5; size: .; D: TRBD1; DNA: TGTGCCAGCAGTGTAAGAATGACTCCCCGGGACAGAGATCAGCCCCAGCATTTT; CDR3: CASSVRMTPRDRDQPQHF
V: TRBV6-2/TRBV6-3; J: TRBJ2-5; size: once; D: TRBD1; DNA: TGTGCCAGCAGTTCTGACAGGGGCTTTTTCGAGACCCAGTACTTC; CDR3: CASSSDRGFFETQYF
V: TRBV7-9; J: TRBJ1-2; size: .; D: .; DNA: TGTGCCAGCAGCCTAACCGTCAGGGGCACCTATGGCTACACCTTC; CDR3: CASSLTVRGTYGYTF
V: TRBV9; J: TRBJ1-5; size: .; D: .; DNA: TGTGCCAGCAGCCCAAACGGTCAGGGTATAGGTCAGCCCCAGCATTTT; CDR3: CASSPNGQGIGQPQHF
V: TRBV5-1; J: TRBJ2-7; size: .; D: TRBD2; DNA: TGCGCCAGCGGGGTAGCGGGGGGACAGGCCATCGAGCAGTACTTC; CDR3: CASGVAGGQAIEQYF
V: TRBV6-5; J: TRBJ1-4; size: .; D: .; DNA: TGTGCCAGCAGTAACGTACAGGGAGATAATGAAAAACTGTTTTTT; CDR3: CASSNVQGDNEKLFF
V: TRBV5-1; J: TRBJ2-7; size: .; D: TRBD1; DNA: TGCGCCAGCAGGACAGGGATCGACGAGCAGTACTTC; CDR3: CASRTGIDEQYF
V: TRBV12-5; J: TRBJ1-1; size: .; D: .; DNA: TGTGCTAGTGGTACACAGGGTGCTTTTGGCACTGAAGCTTTCTTT; CDR3: CASGTQGAFGTEAFF
V: TRBV9; J: TRBJ2-1; size: .; D: .; DNA: TGTGCCAGCAGCGTAGACGGCGGGCGCGACAATGAGCAGTTCTTC; CDR3: CASSVDGGRDNEQFF
V: TRBV20-1; J: TRBJ1-3; size: .; D: TRBD1; DNA: TGCAGTGCTAGTCCCCGGGACAGGGCCAACACCATATATTTT; CDR3: CSASPRDRANTIYF
V: TRBV4-2; J: TRBJ2-5; size: .; D: TRBD2; DNA: TGTGCCAGCAGCGCAACCGAAAGGGACTACCTTCAGAAGACCCAGTACTTC; CDR3: CASSATERDYLQKTQYF
V: TRBV7-8; J: TRBJ1-2; size: .; D: TRBD1; DNA: TGTGCCAGCAGCTCAGGGACAGGCGCTTATTTCAACTATGGCTACACCTTC; CDR3: CASSSGTGAYFNYGYTF
V: TRBV6-5; J: TRBJ1-1; size: .; D: TRBD1; DNA: TGTGCCAGCAGTCGGGACAGGGGGCACACTGAAGCTTTCTTT; CDR3: CASSRDRGHTEAFF
V: TRBV7-3; J: TRBJ1-6; size: .; D: .; DNA: TGTGCCAGCAGCCTTGGGGCGGGGGAGCCACCCCTCCACTTT; CDR3: CASSLGAGEPPLHF
V: TRBV3-1/TRBV3-2; J: TRBJ1-2; size: .; D: .; DNA: TGTGCCAGCAGCCAAGATCAGGACAGATCTGTTCGTGGCTACACCTTC; CDR3: CASSQDQDRSVRGYTF
V: TRBV7-8; J: TRBJ1-2; size: .; D: .; DNA: TGTGCCAGCAGCAGCCCATACAACTATGGCTACACCTTC; CDR3: CASSSPYNYGYTF
V: TRBV24-1; J: TRBJ2-3; size: .; D: .; DNA: TGTGCCACCAGTGGAATACAGTTGGGTAGCACAGATACGCAGTATTTT; CDR3: CATSGIQLGSTDTQYF
V: TRBV5-1; J: TRBJ1-2; size: .; D: TRBD1; DNA: TGCGCCAGCAGCTACCAGGGACAGGGGGCGCTTAACTATGGCTACACCTTC; CDR3: CASSYQGQGALNYGYTF
V: TRBV6-6; J: TRBJ1-2; size: .; D: .; DNA: TGTGCCAGCAGTTACAGGGGCCTATACTATGGCTACACCTTC; CDR3: CASSYRGLYYGYTF
V: TRBV5-1; J: TRBJ2-1; size: .; D: TRBD2; DNA: TGCGCCAGCAGCTGGACCTCTGGCGGGGGGGCTTACAATGAGCAGTTCTTC; CDR3: CASSWTSGGGAYNEQFF
V: TRBV19; J: TRBJ2-7; size: .; D: TRBD2; DNA: TGTGCCAGTAGTCGAAAGACTAGCGGGGGAGCCGAAGTCTACGAGCAGTACTTC; CDR3: CASSRKTSGGAEVYEQYF
V: TRBV19; J: TRBJ1-5; size: .; D: TRBD1; DNA: TGTGCCAGCCGGACAGGGGGCGATCAGCCCCAGCATTTT; CDR3: CASRTGGDQPQHF
V: TRBV4-1; J: TRBJ1-1; size: .; D: .; DNA: TGCGCCAGCAGCCAAGGTCAGGGGTCCTCCTGGGACACTGAAGCTTTCTTT; CDR3: CASSQGQGSSWDTEAFF
V: TRBV5-1; J: TRBJ2-7; size: .; D: .; DNA: TGCGCCAGCAGCTTGGAGGGGGATGGGGAGCAGTACTTC; CDR3: CASSLEGDGEQYF
V: TRBV7-6; J: TRBJ1-2; size: .; D: .; DNA: TGTGCCAGCAGCACGGACAGCAACTCTTATGGCTACACCTTC; CDR3: CASSTDSNSYGYTF
V: TRBV19; J: TRBJ2-1; size: .; D: .; DNA: TGTGCCAGTAGTACCGGGTACAACTTATGGACTGGGAATGATGAGCAGTTCTTC; CDR3: CASSTGYNLWTGNDEQFF
V: TRBV9; J: TRBJ1-2; size: .; D: .; DNA: TGTGCCAGCAGCGTAGAGAGACGGCAGGGGACGCGATCCTATGGCTACACCTTC; CDR3: CASSVERRQGTRSYGYTF
V: TRBV9; J: TRBJ1-2; size: .; D: .; DNA: TGTGCCAGCAGCCTCTCCAGGGGTTATGGCTACACCTTC; CDR3: CASSLSRGYGYTF
V: TRBV7-9; J: TRBJ2-1; size: .; D: TRBD2; DNA: TGTGCCAGCAGCCCCTGGACTAGCGGGGAGTCCTACAATGAGCAGTTCTTC; CDR3: CASSPWTSGESYNEQFF
V: TRBV18; J: TRBJ1-2; size: few; D: TRBD1; DNA: TGTGCCAGCTCATCAACGGGGACAGGGGGAAACTATGGCTACACCTTC; CDR3: CASSSTGTGGNYGYTF
V: TRBV2; J: TRBJ2-7; size: .; D: .; DNA: TGTGCCAGCAGTGACGCCGGGACTTGGCTGTTTCTCGAGCAGTACTTC; CDR3: CASSDAGTWLFLEQYF
V: TRBV28; J: TRBJ1-2; size: .; D: TRBD1; DNA: TGTGCCAGCACCAGGGGGGCGGGCTATGGCTACACCTTC; CDR3: CASTRGAGYGYTF
V: TRBV12-3/TRBV12-4; J: TRBJ1-2; size: .; D: .; DNA: TGTGCCAGCAGTATCGGCAGGGCCTTTGGCTACACCTTC; CDR3: CASSIGRAFGYTF
V: TRBV30; J: TRBJ1-6; size: .; D: .; DNA: TGTGCCTGGTTCCGGGGGTCGAATTCACCCCTCCACTTT; CDR3: CAWFRGSNSPLHF
V: TRBV7-2; J: TRBJ2-3; size: .; D: TRBD2; DNA: TGTGCCAGCAGCTCAGGCGGGGGGCGGGCGGCAGATACGCAGTATTTT; CDR3: CASSSGGGRAADTQYF
V: TRBV7-9; J: TRBJ1-2; size: .; D: .; DNA: TGTGCCAGCAGCTTGTCAGGGGATGGCTACACCTTC; CDR3: CASSLSGDGYTF
V: TRBV7-3; J: TRBJ2-2; size: once; D: .; DNA: TGTGCCAGCAGCTCACAATTAGCAGCCGGGGAGCTGTTTTTT; CDR3: CASSSQLAAGELFF
V: TRBV4-3; J: TRBJ1-6; size: .; D: TRBD1; DNA: TGCGCCAGCAGCCAAGAGGGCAGGGGGACTTCACCCCTCCACTTT; CDR3: CASSQEGRGTSPLHF
V: TRBV5-5; J: TRBJ2-7; size: .; D: .; DNA: TGTGCCAGCAGCTTGAGGTTCAGGGCCTACGAGCAGTACTTC; CDR3: CASSLRFRAYEQYF
V: TRBV27; J: TRBJ2-5; size: .; D: TRBD1; DNA: TGTGCCAGCAGTTTATCCCCGACAGGGGTTGCGTCCCAGTACTTC; CDR3: CASSLSPTGVASQYF
V: TRBV7-9; J: TRBJ2-7; size: few; D: .; DNA: TGTGCCAGCACCCCCGTAAACGAGCAGTACTTC; CDR3: CASTPVNEQYF
V: TRBV6-5; J: TRBJ2-7; size: once; D: TRBD1; DNA: TGTGCCAGCTCGACAGGGGGCATCGAGGAGCAGTACTTC; CDR3: CASSTGGIEEQYF
V: TRBV4-2; J: TRBJ2-1; size: .; D: TRBD1; DNA: TGTGCCAGCAGCCAAGCTCTCAGGGACAGGGGGCTAAATGAGCAGTTCTTC; CDR3: CASSQALRDRGLNEQFF